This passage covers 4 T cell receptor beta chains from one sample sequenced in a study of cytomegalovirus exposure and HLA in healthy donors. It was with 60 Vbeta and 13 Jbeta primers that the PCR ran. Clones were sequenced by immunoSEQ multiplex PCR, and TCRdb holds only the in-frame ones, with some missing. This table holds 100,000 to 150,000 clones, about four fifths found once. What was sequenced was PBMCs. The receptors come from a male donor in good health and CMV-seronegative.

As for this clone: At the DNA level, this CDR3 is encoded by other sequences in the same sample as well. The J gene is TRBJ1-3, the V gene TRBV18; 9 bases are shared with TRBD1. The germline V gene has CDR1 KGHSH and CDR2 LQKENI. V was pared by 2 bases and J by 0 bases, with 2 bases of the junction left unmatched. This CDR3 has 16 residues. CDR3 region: CASSPTGGFSGNTIYF. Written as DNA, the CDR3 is TGTGCCAGCTCACCAACAGGGGGCTTCTCTGGAAACACCATATATTTT.

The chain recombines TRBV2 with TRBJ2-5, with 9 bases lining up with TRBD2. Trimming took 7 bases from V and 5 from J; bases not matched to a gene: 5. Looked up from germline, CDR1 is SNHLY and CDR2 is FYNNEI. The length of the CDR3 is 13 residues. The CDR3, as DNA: TGTGCCAGCACCGGGACTAGCAGGGAGACCCAGTACTTC. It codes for CASTGTSRETQYF. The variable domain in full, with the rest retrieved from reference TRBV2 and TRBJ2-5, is EPEVTQTPSHQVTQMGQEVILRCVPISNHLYFYWYRQILGQKVEFLVSFYNNEISEKSEIFDDQFSVERPDGSNFTLKIRSTKLEDSAMYFCASTGTSRETQYFGPGTRLLVL.

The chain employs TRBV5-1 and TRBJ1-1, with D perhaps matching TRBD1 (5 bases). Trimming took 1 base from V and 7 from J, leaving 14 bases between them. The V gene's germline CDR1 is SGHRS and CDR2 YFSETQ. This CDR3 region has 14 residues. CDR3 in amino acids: CASSLWRGDSEAFF. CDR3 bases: TGCGCCAGCAGCTTGTGGAGGGGTGACAGTGAAGCTTTCTTT.

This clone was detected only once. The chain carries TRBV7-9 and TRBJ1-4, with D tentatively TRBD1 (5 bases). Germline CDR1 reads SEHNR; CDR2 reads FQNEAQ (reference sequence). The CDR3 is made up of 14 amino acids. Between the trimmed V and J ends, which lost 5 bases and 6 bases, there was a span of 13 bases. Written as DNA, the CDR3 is TGTGCCAGCAGCCCCCAGGGTCGCCATGAAAAACTGTTTTTT. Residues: CASSPQGRHEKLFF.